A few counts support the clone carrying this T cell receptor (beta chain). Antigen specificity is unknown. Trimming took 3 bases from V and 5 from J; bases not matched to a gene: 2. Germline V gives CDR1 SGHRS, CDR2 YFSETQ. The CDR3 runs to 13 residues. This sample was taken from a study of post-analysis software for immune sequencing data. Overall study results and limits: Controls had lower frequencies than patients of about 5 TRBV segments, which included TRBV5-6, TRBV5-1 and TRBV20-1.

Unique molecular identifiers featured in each of the TCR beta cDNA libraries. Each CDR3 protein gets one entry after TCRdb re-called the PCR reads with MiXCR. The sample lists more than 500,000 distinct CDR3 sequences; 30% to 40% were seen once. Sequencing was done on a sample of blood. This rearrangement joins TRBV5-1 to TRBJ2-5; 9 bases line up with TRBD1. This sequence originates from a girl aged 2-17 years with multiple sclerosis. CDR3 protein: CASSWDRVETQYF. In DNA form, the CDR3 reads TGCGCCAGCAGCTGGGACAGGGTGGAGACCCAGTACTTC.